These T cell receptor beta chains were read from a single sample in a study of blood T cell repertoires in COVID-19. Clones were sequenced by immunoSEQ multiplex PCR, and TCRdb holds only the in-frame ones, with some missing. The table includes 40,000 to 60,000 clones, approximately 84% detected once. Sample: peripheral blood. The receptors originated from a man between 50 and 59 years old with active COVID-19. Both conserved end residues are part of each CDR3. Each record gives: J gene, D gene, clone size, V gene, CDR3 protein, CDR3 DNA. The D gene is left open where the match is weak. Expanded clones are given a class, and other clones once, few, many or no size at all.

TRBJ1-2 | TRBD1 | once | TRBV9 | CASSPRDRLIANYGYTF | TGTGCCAGCAGCCCTAGGGACAGGTTGATAGCTAACTATGGCTACACCTTC
TRBJ1-4 | TRBD1 | . | TRBV27 | CASRRGQGTNEKLFF | TGTGCCAGCAGGCGGGGACAGGGAACGAATGAAAAACTGTTTTTT
TRBJ2-3 | TRBD2 | . | TRBV3-1/TRBV3-2 | CASSQVRSSGDTDTQYF | TGTGCCAGCAGCCAAGTAAGGTCTAGCGGAGACACAGATACGCAGTATTTT
TRBJ1-5 | . | . | TRBV11-3 | CASSLRGGREYNQPQHF | TGTGCCAGCAGCTTACGGGGGGGCAGGGAGTACAATCAGCCCCAGCATTTT
TRBJ1-5 | . | . | TRBV7-2 | CASSVALNQPQHF | TGTGCCAGCAGTGTAGCCTTAAATCAGCCCCAGCATTTT
TRBJ1-1 | . | . | TRBV6-2/TRBV6-3 | CASSSQGINTEAFF | TGTGCCAGCAGTTCCCAGGGGATCAACACTGAAGCTTTCTTT
TRBJ1-2 | . | . | TRBV10-3 | CAISEWGDRYGYTF | TGTGCCATCAGTGAGTGGGGGGACCGGTATGGCTACACCTTC
TRBJ1-2 | TRBD1 | . | TRBV2 | CASSQTGGRYGYTF | TGTGCCAGCAGTCAGACAGGGGGAAGATATGGCTACACCTTC
TRBJ1-5 | . | . | TRBV6-5 | CASQPTGLGYQPQHF | TGTGCCAGCCAACCCACGGGGTTAGGGTATCAGCCCCAGCATTTT
TRBJ1-6 | . | . | TRBV7-2 | CASSLALSSYNSPLHF | TGTGCCAGCAGCTTAGCCCTGAGCTCCTATAATTCACCCCTCCACTTT
TRBJ2-7 | TRBD1 | . | TRBV9 | CASSGGDRPYEQYF | TGTGCCAGCAGCGGGGGGGACAGGCCCTACGAGCAGTACTTC
TRBJ2-2 | . | few | TRBV28 | CASKEGPRDTGELFF | TGTGCCAGCAAGGAGGGACCGAGAGACACCGGGGAGCTGTTTTTT
TRBJ1-2 | TRBD1 | . | TRBV6-5 | CASRIDRGGYGYTF | TGTGCCAGCAGGATCGACAGGGGGGGGTATGGCTACACCTTC
TRBJ2-3 | TRBD2 | . | TRBV6-5 | CASRAGGLADTQYF | TGTGCCAGCAGGGCGGGGGGGCTGGCAGATACGCAGTATTTT
TRBJ1-4 | . | . | TRBV5-5 | CASSLEGSRGKLFF | TGTGCCAGCAGCTTGGAGGGCTCTCGGGGAAAACTGTTTTTT
TRBJ2-3 | TRBD2 | . | TRBV7-9 | CASSAMGLAGITDTQYF | TGTGCCAGCAGCGCCATGGGACTAGCGGGGATCACAGATACGCAGTATTTT
TRBJ2-1 | TRBD1 | . | TRBV6-6 | CASTKGDRIYNEQFF | TGTGCCAGCACCAAAGGGGACAGGATCTACAATGAGCAGTTCTTC
TRBJ2-7 | TRBD2 | . | TRBV6-1 | CASSEPTSGGVSEQYF | TGTGCCAGCAGTGAACCGACTAGCGGGGGGGTTTCTGAGCAGTACTTC
TRBJ2-2 | . | . | TRBV27 | CASSSRGQVTGELFF | TGTGCCAGCAGCTCCCGTGGGCAAGTCACCGGGGAGCTGTTTTTT
TRBJ2-1 | TRBD2 | . | TRBV6-4 | CASSEQLGLAGSGEQFF | TGTGCCAGCAGCGAGCAACTAGGACTAGCGGGGTCCGGTGAGCAGTTCTTC
TRBJ2-3 | TRBD2 | . | TRBV7-9 | CASSLEASGGGHAQYF | TGTGCCAGCAGCTTAGAGGCTAGCGGGGGGGGCCACGCGCAGTATTTT
TRBJ2-7 | TRBD1 | . | TRBV18 | CASSPTQGALEQYF | TGTGCCAGCTCACCAACACAGGGGGCGTTAGAGCAGTACTTC
TRBJ2-3 | . | . | TRBV19 | CASSRDNTDTQYF | TGTGCCAGTAGTAGGGACAACACAGATACGCAGTATTTT
TRBJ2-7 | . | . | TRBV27 | CASSLFQGSYEQYF | TGTGCCAGCAGTTTATTTCAGGGGTCCTACGAGCAGTACTTC
TRBJ2-7 | TRBD1 | . | TRBV9 | CASSVDSGRGLSYEQYF | TGTGCCAGCAGCGTAGACTCGGGCAGGGGGCTTAGCTACGAGCAGTACTTC
TRBJ2-1 | . | . | TRBV20-1 | CSARDERAFF | TGCAGTGCTAGAGATGAGAGGGCCTTCTTC
TRBJ1-5 | TRBD1 | . | TRBV18 | CASSPGTGVQPQHF | TGTGCCAGCTCACCAGGGACAGGGGTTCAGCCCCAGCATTTT
TRBJ2-3 | TRBD2 | . | TRBV6-5 | CASRLAGDVDTQYF | TGTGCCAGCAGACTAGCGGGGGATGTAGATACGCAGTATTTT
TRBJ1-5 | . | . | TRBV2 | CASSESLNQPQHF | TGTGCCAGCAGTGAAAGCCTGAATCAGCCCCAGCATTTT
TRBJ2-1 | TRBD2 | . | TRBV7-2 | CASSLASPSGRFF | TGTGCCAGCAGCTTAGCTTCACCTAGCGGTCGTTTCTTC
TRBJ1-2 | TRBD1 | . | TRBV5-1 | CASRPGGVDYGYTF | TGCGCCAGCAGACCAGGGGGAGTCGACTATGGCTACACCTTC
TRBJ2-7 | TRBD1 | . | TRBV7-8 | CASSFLGTGSYEQYF | TGTGCCAGCAGCTTCCTGGGGACAGGGAGCTACGAGCAGTACTTC
TRBJ2-7 | . | . | TRBV15 | CATSRDNQGSYEQYF | TGTGCCACCAGCAGAGATAACCAGGGGTCCTACGAGCAGTACTTC
TRBJ2-7 | . | . | TRBV27 | CASSPRGAYEQYF | TGTGCCAGCAGCCCCAGGGGCGCCTACGAGCAGTACTTC
TRBJ2-5 | TRBD2 | . | TRBV7-6 | CASSLAGTSGGGTQYF | TGTGCCAGCAGCTTAGCCGGGACTAGCGGAGGTGGAACCCAGTACTTC
TRBJ2-3 | . | . | TRBV1 | CTSSQDGGPSGGPSTDTQYF | TGCACCAGCAGCCAAGATGGGGGGCCTAGCGGGGGCCCTAGCACAGATACGCAGTATTTT
TRBJ1-1 | . | . | TRBV11-3 | CASSLDSTNTEAFF | TGTGCCAGCAGCTTAGATTCGACAAACACTGAAGCTTTCTTT
TRBJ2-2 | . | once | TRBV6-4 | CASSDSEAGELFF | TGTGCCAGCAGTGACTCGGAGGCAGGGGAGCTGTTTTTT
TRBJ2-7 | . | few | TRBV6-5 | CASSYGGTQSSYEQYF | TGTGCCAGCAGTTACGGGGGGACCCAAAGCTCCTACGAGCAGTACTTC
TRBJ2-3 | TRBD2 | few | TRBV5-1 | CASSPGLAGADTQYF | TGCGCCAGCAGCCCCGGACTAGCGGGTGCAGATACGCAGTATTTT
TRBJ1-5 | . | . | TRBV7-5 | CVRRLGRDQPQHF | TGTGTCAGAAGGTTAGGAAGAGATCAGCCCCAGCATTTT
TRBJ2-3 | TRBD2 | once | TRBV7-2 | CASSPPRGSTDTQYF | TGTGCCAGCAGCCCGCCGCGGGGGAGCACAGATACGCAGTATTTT
TRBJ2-2 | . | . | TRBV5-1 | CASRVGTGELFF | TGCGCCAGCAGGGTCGGCACCGGGGAGCTGTTTTTT